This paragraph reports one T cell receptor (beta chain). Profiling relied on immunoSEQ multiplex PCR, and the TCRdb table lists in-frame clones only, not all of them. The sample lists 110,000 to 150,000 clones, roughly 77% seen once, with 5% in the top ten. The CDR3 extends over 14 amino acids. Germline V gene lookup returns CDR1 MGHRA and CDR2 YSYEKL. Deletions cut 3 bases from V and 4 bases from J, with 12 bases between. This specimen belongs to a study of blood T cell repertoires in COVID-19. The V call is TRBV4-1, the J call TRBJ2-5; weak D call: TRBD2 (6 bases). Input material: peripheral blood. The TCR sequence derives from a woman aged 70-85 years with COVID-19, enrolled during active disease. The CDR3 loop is CASSHPGGRETQYF. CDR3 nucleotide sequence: TGCGCCAGCAGCCATCCTGGGGGGAGAGAGACCCAGTACTTC.